This TCR beta chain appears in the sequencing data of a study of T-cell reconstitution after alpha-beta-depleted transplantation in children. Findings and limits, study-wide: Newly made T cells mostly supplied T-cell counts and diversity one year after transplant.

Unique molecular identifiers were incorporated during preparation of the TCRbeta library. From the PCR reads, TCRdb called clonotypes with MiXCR, one entry per CDR3 protein. The sample records some 310,000 distinct CDR3 sequences, approximately 23% being singletons. V lost 4 bases and J lost 15, with 18 bases in between. Germline V gene data show CDR1 as MNHEY and CDR2 as SVGAGI. The CDR3 spans 13 residues. This clonotype was counted once. Its antigen is not identified. This clonotype originated in a male patient between 10 and 17 years old who had a stem cell transplant for acute lymphoblastic leukemia, so the T cells may come from the graft donor. The V and J genes are TRBV6-5 and TRBJ1-4; D is possibly TRBD1 (6 bases). The specimen comprised PBMCs, mostly from graft donor cells, sampled 180 days after TCRalphabeta/CD19-depleted stem cell transplant. Written as DNA, the CDR3 is TGTGCCAGCAGTTTACCGATCGGGGGCCTTTTGTTTTTT. Translating gives CASSLPIGGLLFF.